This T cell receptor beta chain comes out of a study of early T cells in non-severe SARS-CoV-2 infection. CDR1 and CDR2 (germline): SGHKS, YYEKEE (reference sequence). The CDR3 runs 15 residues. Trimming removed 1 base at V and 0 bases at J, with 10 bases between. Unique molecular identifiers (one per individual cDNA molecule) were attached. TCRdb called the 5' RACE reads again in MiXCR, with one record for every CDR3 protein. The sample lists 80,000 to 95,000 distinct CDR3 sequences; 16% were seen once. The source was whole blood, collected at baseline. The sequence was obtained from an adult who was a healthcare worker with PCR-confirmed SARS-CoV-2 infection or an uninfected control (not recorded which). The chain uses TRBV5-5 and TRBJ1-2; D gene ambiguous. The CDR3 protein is CASSLTARANYGYTF. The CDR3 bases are TGTGCCAGCAGCTTGACGGCGAGAGCTAACTATGGCTACACCTTC.